What follows describes a single T cell receptor beta chain. The data derive from a study of long-term antiretroviral therapy in people with HIV. Germline V CDR1 and CDR2: MDHEN, SYDVKM. V was trimmed by 3 bases and J by 3 bases, leaving 7 bases between them. The CDR3 extends over 13 amino acids. Before they underwent DNA extraction, samples held about 0.95-10 million cryopreserved PBMC. immunoSEQ v3.0 was run at survey level. TCRdb keeps only in-frame clones here, not all; method: immunoSEQ multiplex PCR. This sample has 28,000 or so clones, with 93% found just once. The chain uses TRBV28 and TRBJ2-3; D gene uncertain. This sample comprised unsorted PBMCs, obtained 6.2 years after starting antiretroviral therapy. The origin of this receptor is a man between 40 and 49 years old with HIV. The CDR3 DNA reads as TGTGCCAGCAGTTTGACGCATACAGATACGCAGTATTTT. This encodes CASSLTHTDTQYF.